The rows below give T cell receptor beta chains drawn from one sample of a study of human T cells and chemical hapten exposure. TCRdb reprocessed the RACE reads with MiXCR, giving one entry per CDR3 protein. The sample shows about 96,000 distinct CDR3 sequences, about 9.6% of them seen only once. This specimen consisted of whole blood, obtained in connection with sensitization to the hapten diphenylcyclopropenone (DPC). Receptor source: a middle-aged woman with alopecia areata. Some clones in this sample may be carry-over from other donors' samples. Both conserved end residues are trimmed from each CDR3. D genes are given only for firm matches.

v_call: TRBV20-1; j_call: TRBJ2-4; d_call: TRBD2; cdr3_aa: SARPDTPGLAGDEGKNIQY
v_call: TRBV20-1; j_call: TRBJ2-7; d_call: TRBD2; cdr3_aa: SASPTSGRIYEQY
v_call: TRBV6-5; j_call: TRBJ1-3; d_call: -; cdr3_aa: ASSFGGQGNTIY
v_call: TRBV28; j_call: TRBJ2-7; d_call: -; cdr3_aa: ASSLVAGFNEQY
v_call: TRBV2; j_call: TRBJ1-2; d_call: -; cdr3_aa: ASSSGTRNYGYT
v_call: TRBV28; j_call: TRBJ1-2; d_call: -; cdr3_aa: ASSLKGYSYGYT
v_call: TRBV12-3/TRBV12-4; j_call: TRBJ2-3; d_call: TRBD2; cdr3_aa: ASRASGITDTRY
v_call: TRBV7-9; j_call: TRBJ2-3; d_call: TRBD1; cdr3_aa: ASSYTGGLTDTQY
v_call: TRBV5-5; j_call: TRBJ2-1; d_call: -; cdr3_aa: DSSPPGLSYNEQF
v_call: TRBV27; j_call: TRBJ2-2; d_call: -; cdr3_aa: ASSPYANTGELF
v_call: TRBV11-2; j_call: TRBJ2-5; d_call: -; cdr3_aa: ASSFGQPPETQY
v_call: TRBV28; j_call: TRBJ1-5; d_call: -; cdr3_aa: ASMSGGSSNQPQH
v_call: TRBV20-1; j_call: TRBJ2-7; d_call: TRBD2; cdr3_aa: SARGGGTSGSSYEQY
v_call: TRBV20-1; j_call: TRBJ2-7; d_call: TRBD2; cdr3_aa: SATTGLAASYEQY
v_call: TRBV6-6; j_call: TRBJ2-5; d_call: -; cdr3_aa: ASRGAPRETQY
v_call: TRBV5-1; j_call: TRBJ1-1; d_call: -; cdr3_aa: ASSLDGARTEAF
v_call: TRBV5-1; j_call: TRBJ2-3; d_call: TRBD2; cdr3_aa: ASSPPGLVSDTQY
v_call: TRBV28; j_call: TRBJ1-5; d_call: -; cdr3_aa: ASSFKRPQH
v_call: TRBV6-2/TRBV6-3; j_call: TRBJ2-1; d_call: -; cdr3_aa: ASSGGLPYNEQF
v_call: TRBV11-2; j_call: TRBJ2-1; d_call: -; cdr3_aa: ASSLGDLTRHNEQF
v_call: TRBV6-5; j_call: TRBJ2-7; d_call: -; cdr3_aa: ASSSGAGAPYEQY
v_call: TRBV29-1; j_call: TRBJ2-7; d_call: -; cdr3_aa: SVERTPRYEQY
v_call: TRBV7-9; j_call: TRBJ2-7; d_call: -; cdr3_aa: ASSLSFQGRTYEQY
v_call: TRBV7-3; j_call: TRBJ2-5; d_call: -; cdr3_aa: ASSSGTQETQY
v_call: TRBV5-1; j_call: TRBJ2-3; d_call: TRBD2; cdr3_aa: ASTSGSPTDTQY
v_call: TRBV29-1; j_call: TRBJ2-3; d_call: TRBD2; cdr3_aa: SAKAGGLGNTQY